Detailed here is one T cell receptor beta chain. Its antigen is undetermined. The sort gate was single viable CD3+CD4+CD8-CD45RO+ cells for memory CD4+ T cells. Serostatus was set by detecting CMV pp150, pp28, p38, p52 IgG. V shed 4 bases, J shed 2 bases, and the junction held 7 bases outside the gene matches. Germline V CDR1 and CDR2: LGHNA, YSLEER. The CDR3 has 17 amino acids. The data were taken from a study of memory CD4+ T cells and cytomegalovirus serostatus. Whole-study context: Donors were healthy Belgian adults, 8 to 10 CMV seropositive and around 24 seronegative. Study results and limitations: CD4+ memory repertoires contained about two fifths of the 164 reported CMV TCRbeta sequences.

Assay: immunoSEQ multiplex PCR; the TCRdb copy retains only in-frame clones and omits some. The repertoire consists of 50,000 or so clones, with 70% to 80% occurring once and the leading ten covering approximately 1.5%. This clonotype was sampled from an adult in good health and CMV-seronegative. The V call is TRBV4-3, the J call TRBJ2-7, with 14 bases aligning to TRBD2. Sequenced material: memory CD4+ T cells from blood. CDR3 protein: CASSRTSGGLTPYEQYF. The CDR3, as DNA: TGCGCCAGCAGCCGGACTAGCGGGGGGCTGACCCCCTACGAGCAGTACTTC.